The entry that follows covers one T cell receptor (beta chain) sequence. In the source study's methods: Cell counts per sample came from amplifying reference gene primers. Method: immunoSEQ multiplex PCR; TCRdb's copy keeps in-frame clones and lacks some. The DNA gave D and trimming, while V, J and clone size come from that table. Altogether fewer than 35,000 clones are present, about 88% being singletons, with the ten largest covering roughly 28%. The record originates from a study of blood T cell repertoires in COVID-19. Whole-study context: Italy, Spain and the United States were the sources of the convalescent and acute COVID-19 samples. PBMCs, B-cell-depleted T cells, or T cells provided the cDNA or gDNA that made up the material.

The material sequenced was peripheral blood. The receptor was derived from a man aged 80 or over with acute or convalescent COVID-19.

CDR3 DNA: TGTGCCAGCGCCCGGGACAGGGGAATTGGTGAGCAGTTCTTC. This translates into CASARDRGIGEQFF. The V gene is TRBV28, the J gene TRBJ2-1, with 10 bases that match TRBD1. Trimming at V came to 8 bases and at J to 9 bases, leaving 10 bases not matched to a gene. Germline V gives CDR1 MDHEN, CDR2 SYDVKM. The CDR3 has 14 residues. The full variable domain, completed using reference TRBV28 and TRBJ2-1, is DVKVTQSSRYLVKRTGEKVFLECVQDMDHENMFWYRQDPGLGLRLIYFSYDVKMKEKGDIPEGYSVSREKKERFSLILESASTNQTSMYLCASARDRGIGEQFFGPGTRLTVL.